This T cell receptor beta chain appears in the sequencing data of a study of blood T cells in healthy people across ages (dated by TCRdb to between 2015 and 2016). Notes on the research overall: Template switching captured roughly one uniquely barcoded TCR beta cDNA molecule per two T cells in model experiments. Age-related changes in TCR beta repertoire diversity were measured in the study by deep sequencing normalized with unique cDNA molecular identifiers. The donors were divided into four age groups: young (average approximately 17 years), middle-aged (approximately 39), aged (approximately 64) and long-lived (roughly 88). To avoid experimental bias, donors of different ages were randomly spread across the sequencing lanes. The study analyzed two additional independent replicas of 1 million unique cDNA reads from the same blood draw for two donors, one aged 18 to 30 and one aged 80 or older.

The roughly 37 donors, aged roughly 6 to 95 years, were systemically healthy Caucasian individuals from Russia. Ten milliliters of peripheral blood were drawn from each donor into EDTA-treated Vacutainer tubes. PBMCs were isolated by Ficoll-Paque density-gradient centrifugation, with at least 7 million obtained per sample. Total RNA, at least 6 micrograms per sample, was extracted from PBMCs with Trizol reagent. For every donor, an aliquot of PBMCs went through flow cytometry to measure the percentages of naive CD45RAhigh/CD27high T cells. Broader findings and caveats from the paper: Estimates of total diversity from one million sequenced T cells were regarded as lower bounds and underestimates. A strong correlation was found between observed TCR beta diversity and the percentage of naive T cells measured by flow cytometry. Observed TCR beta diversity per million T cells fell roughly linearly with age, and a significant reduction was already apparent by age around 40. Because profiling used bulk unsorted PBMCs, naive and antigen-experienced compartments could not be compared conclusively. Compared with the aged group, the long-lived group had more naive CD4+ T cells, fewer expanded clones and increased TCR diversity, a pattern suggesting age selection. Because donor CMV infection status was unknown, age-related changes in expanded clonotypes were potentially confounded.

This clonotype was counted ten times or more. The clone's antigen remains unknown. No per-base quality is available; no much larger clone lies one base away. Counted from cysteine to phenylalanine, this CDR3 has 16 amino acids. Only CDR3 DNA remains: 48 bases, in frame from the first base. Here V drops 5 bases and J drops 8 bases, and the junction holds 13 bases not matched to any gene. The germline V gene (reference sequence) specifies SEHNR as CDR1 and FQNEAQ as CDR2. Libraries were built with 5' RACE. Sequencing used an Illumina HiSeq 2500. A second roughly 7 to 12 cycle PCR used a sample-barcoded 5' primer and a J-beta primer mix. A unique molecular identifier was introduced onto each TCR beta cDNA molecule by a template-switch 5' adaptor carrying 12 random nucleotides. Each sample yielded at least 3 million CDR3-containing paired-end reads. First-strand cDNA was synthesized from all RNA with the Mint cDNA synthesis kit, primed by a TRBC-specific oligonucleotide. Following uracil-DNA glycosylase treatment, a first 18-cycle PCR with universal primers M1SS and BC2_uni_R was performed on all cDNA. Concerning the study's data processing: Each sample was normalized by randomly selecting 1 million high-quality reads, each carrying a distinct molecular identifier. Instead of being binned into consensus sequences, reads with shared molecular identifiers were discarded. MiTCR, set to a Q25 quality threshold and the strictest error-elimination algorithm, was used for CDR3 identification, clonotype clustering and error correction. A nonparametric unseen species model with Euler transformation was used to estimate a lower bound on total TCR beta diversity. TCRdb reanalyzed the raw reads on its own, using fastp at Q25 for trimming and MiXCR for clone calling, and kept in-frame beta chains. Each CDR3 protein appears once, grouped with its most common genes and DNA. TCRdb, not the original authors, processed these V and J calls. The table for this sample lists hundreds of thousands of distinct CDR3 sequences; roughly 56% of them were counted only once. 20% to 30% of the sample belongs to the ten largest clones.

This chain joins TRBV7-9 to TRBJ1-4, with 8 junctional bases fitting TRBD1. Material: blood. This TCR derives from a man aged 40-55 years in good health. The DNA is as follows: TGTGCCAGCAGCGCCCCGGCAACAGGGGGTTGGGAAAAACTGTTTTTT. Translated, this is CASSAPATGGWEKLFF.